This record looks at one TCR beta chain sequence and its context. Its antigen remains unidentified. Treatment given: approximately 9-day PBMC culture with coronavirus spike peptide pools or control peptides (ViraFEST assay). The sample belongs to a study of vaccination and CD4 T cells after COVID-19. For the study at large: A positive SARS-CoV-2 nasal swab PCR result was recorded for each convalescent patient; about 9 were mild and one severe.

Oncomine TCR Beta short-read sequencing was applied to DNA from cultured CD4+ T cells. TCRdb ran MiXCR on the PCR reads and lists one entry per CDR3 protein. Of fewer than 20,000 distinct CDR3 sequences listed, approximately 50% are singletons. Germline lookup yields CDR1 LNHDA and CDR2 SQIVND (reference sequence). Trimming took 3 bases from V and 4 from J, leaving 19 bases between them. The CDR3 length is 17 residues. The sequence came from a human donor who had recovered from COVID-19. The sequencing used CD4+ T cells from blood, cultured in vitro, collected before SARS-CoV-2 vaccination. The chain links TRBV19 to TRBJ1-5, with D maybe TRBD1 (5 bases). The CDR3 is CASSIAPRQRLNQPQHF. The CDR3 DNA reads as TGTGCCAGTAGTATTGCTCCTCGACAGCGACTTAATCAGCCCCAGCATTTT.